Listed here is a single T cell receptor beta chain. These data come from a study of control samples from healthy donors and cancer patients. The germline V and J ends were trimmed by 0 bases and 0 bases, with 11 bases remaining between them. CDR1 LGHDT and CDR2 YNNKEL come from the germline V gene (reference sequence). This CDR3 has 17 residues. Measured with immunoSEQ multiplex PCR; TCRdb has only the in-frame clones, and not every one. The data hold about 150,000 clones, with 94% observed a single time. This receptor was obtained from a middle-aged man in good health. The rearrangement uses TRBV3-1 (or the pseudogene TRBV3-2) and TRBJ2-2; no firm D call. The specimen sequenced was blood. For the CDR3, the DNA is TGTGCCAGCAGCCAAGACCCGGAATACTCGAACACCGGGGAGCTGTTTTTT. Protein product: CASSQDPEYSNTGELFF.